This paragraph reports one TCR beta chain. The antigen is undetermined. This sample stems from a study of shared clonotypes between healthy human individuals. The overall study: Each donor contributed plates that comprised three CD4 naive, three CD4 memory, two CD8 naive and one CD8 memory. Points from the study as a whole: Larger estimated richness was generally seen in naive subsets than in memory subsets. The study found roughly 5% of naive CD4 clonotypes shared across a few donors. Shared clonotypes across all four donors exceeded non-shared ones in generation probability.

V was trimmed by 0 bases and J by 4 bases, leaving 18 bases between them. The CDR3 spans 17 residues. Germline CDR1 and CDR2: LNHNV and YYDKDF (reference sequence). Sequencing was performed with immunoSEQ multiplex PCR; in TCRdb, only in-frame clones are kept and a portion is missing. The sample holds some 1.1 million clones, 77% seen once. This chain links TRBV15 with TRBJ1-1; D might be TRBD1 (5 bases). Sequencing was done on a sample of memory CD4+ T cells from PBMCs. Sample subset: CD45RA-negative fraction. This sequence was found in a man younger than 35 in good health. Some clones in this sample may be carry-over from other donors' samples. CDR3 protein: CATSRDKFGGWGTEAFF. As DNA, the CDR3 is TGTGCCACCAGCAGAGATAAGTTCGGGGGATGGGGCACTGAAGCTTTCTTT.